Reported below is one TCR beta chain. Primers included in the PCR were 60 Vbeta and 13 Jbeta primers. Repertoires were generated with immunoSEQ multiplex PCR, while TCRdb's copy carries only in-frame clones and drops some. This table has approximately 150,000 clones, approximately 80% appearing once. V was pared by 3 bases and J by 2 bases, with 4 bases of the junction left unmatched. Germline V gene sequence: CDR1 GTSNPN, CDR2 SVGIG (reference sequence). The CDR3 sequence is 15 residues long. This sample was included in a study of cytomegalovirus exposure and HLA in healthy donors. Sequenced material: PBMCs. The V call is TRBV30, the J call TRBJ1-6; TRBD1 matches 7 bases. This receptor was identified in a woman aged 40 to 50 in good health and CMV-seronegative. The CDR3 DNA sequence: TGTGCCTGGAGGGAGGGGGCAGCCTATAATTCACCCCTCCACTTT. The encoded protein is CAWREGAAYNSPLHF.